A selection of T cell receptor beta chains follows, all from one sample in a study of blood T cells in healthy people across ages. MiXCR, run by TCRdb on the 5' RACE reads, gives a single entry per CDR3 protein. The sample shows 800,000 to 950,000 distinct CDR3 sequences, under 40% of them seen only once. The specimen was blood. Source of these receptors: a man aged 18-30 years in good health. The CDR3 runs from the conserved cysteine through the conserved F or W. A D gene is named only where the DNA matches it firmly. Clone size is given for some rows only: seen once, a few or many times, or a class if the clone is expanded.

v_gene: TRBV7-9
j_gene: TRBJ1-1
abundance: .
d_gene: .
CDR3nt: TGTGCCAGCAGCTCAGCCGATTTAGGACAGTTGAACACTGAAGCTTTCTTT
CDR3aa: CASSSADLGQLNTEAFF

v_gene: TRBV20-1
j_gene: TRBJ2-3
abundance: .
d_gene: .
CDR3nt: TGCAGTGCGCCTACCCAGGGCGCACAAGATACGCAGTATTTT
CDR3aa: CSAPTQGAQDTQYF

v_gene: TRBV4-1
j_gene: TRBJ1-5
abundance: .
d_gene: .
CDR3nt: TGCGCCAGCAGCCAAGATAGGGGGGCCCGCAATCAGCCCCAGCATTTT
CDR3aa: CASSQDRGARNQPQHF

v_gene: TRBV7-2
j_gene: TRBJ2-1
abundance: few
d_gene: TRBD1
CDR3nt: TGTGCCAGCACCCGGGCCGGGACAGGGATCGATGAGCAGTTCTTC
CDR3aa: CASTRAGTGIDEQFF

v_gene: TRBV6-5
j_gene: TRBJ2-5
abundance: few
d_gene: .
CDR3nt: TGTGCCAGCAGTGATAACCGCGATCTGGGGGAGCAGTACTTC
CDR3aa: CASSDNRDLGEQYF

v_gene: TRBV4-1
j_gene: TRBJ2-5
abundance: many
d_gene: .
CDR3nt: TGCGCCAGCAGCCAAGACCTGGCGGTTGAGACCCAGTACTTC
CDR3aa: CASSQDLAVETQYF

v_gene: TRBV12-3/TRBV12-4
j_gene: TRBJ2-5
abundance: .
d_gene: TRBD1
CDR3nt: TGTGCCAGCCTCCTCGGGACAGGTAACAATGAGCAGTACTTC
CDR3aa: CASLLGTGNNEQYF

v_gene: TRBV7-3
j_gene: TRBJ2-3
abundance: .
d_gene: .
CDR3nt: TGTGCCAGCAGCTTAAGTGTTAGCAGAAGCACAGATACGCAGTATTTT
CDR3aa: CASSLSVSRSTDTQYF

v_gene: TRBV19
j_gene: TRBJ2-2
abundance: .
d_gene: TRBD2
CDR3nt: TGTGCCAGTAGTATAGTAGCGGGCAGACCGAACACCGGGGAGCTGTTTTTT
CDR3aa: CASSIVAGRPNTGELFF

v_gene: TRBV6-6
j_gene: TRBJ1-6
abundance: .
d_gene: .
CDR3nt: TGTGCCAGCAGGACTATGGGACTGAGTAATTCACCCCTCCACTTT
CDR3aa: CASRTMGLSNSPLHF

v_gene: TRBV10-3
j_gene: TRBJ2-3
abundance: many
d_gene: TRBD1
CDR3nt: TGTGCCATCAGATCCGGGACAGGGGTCACAGATACGCAGTATTTT
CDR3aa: CAIRSGTGVTDTQYF

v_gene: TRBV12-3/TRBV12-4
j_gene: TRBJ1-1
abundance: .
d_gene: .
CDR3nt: TGTGCCAGCACCGCCGGGACCTGGGGCACTGAAGCTTTCTTT
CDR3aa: CASTAGTWGTEAFF

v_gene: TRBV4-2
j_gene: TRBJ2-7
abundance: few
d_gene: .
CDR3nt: TGTGCCAGCAGCCCACGGACGGACTACAATGAGCAGTACTTC
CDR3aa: CASSPRTDYNEQYF

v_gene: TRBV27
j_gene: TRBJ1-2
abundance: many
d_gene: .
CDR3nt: TGTGCCAGCAGGGCACGGGGGACTCATGGCTACACCTTC
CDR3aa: CASRARGTHGYTF

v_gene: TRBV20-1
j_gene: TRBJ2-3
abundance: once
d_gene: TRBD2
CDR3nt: TGCAGTGCTAGAGATGAAGTAGCGGGAGCTCCAGATACGCAGTATTTT
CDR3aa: CSARDEVAGAPDTQYF